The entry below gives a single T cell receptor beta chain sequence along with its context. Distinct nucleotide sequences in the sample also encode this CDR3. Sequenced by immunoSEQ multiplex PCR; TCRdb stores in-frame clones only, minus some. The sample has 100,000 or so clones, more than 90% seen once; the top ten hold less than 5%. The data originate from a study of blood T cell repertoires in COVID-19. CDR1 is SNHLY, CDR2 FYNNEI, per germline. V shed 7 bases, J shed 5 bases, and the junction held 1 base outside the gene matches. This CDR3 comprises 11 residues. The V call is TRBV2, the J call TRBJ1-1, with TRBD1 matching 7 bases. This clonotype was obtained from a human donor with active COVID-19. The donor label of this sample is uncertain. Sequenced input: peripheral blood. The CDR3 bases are TGTGCCAGCATACAGGGGACTGAAGCTTTCTTT. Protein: CASIQGTEAFF.